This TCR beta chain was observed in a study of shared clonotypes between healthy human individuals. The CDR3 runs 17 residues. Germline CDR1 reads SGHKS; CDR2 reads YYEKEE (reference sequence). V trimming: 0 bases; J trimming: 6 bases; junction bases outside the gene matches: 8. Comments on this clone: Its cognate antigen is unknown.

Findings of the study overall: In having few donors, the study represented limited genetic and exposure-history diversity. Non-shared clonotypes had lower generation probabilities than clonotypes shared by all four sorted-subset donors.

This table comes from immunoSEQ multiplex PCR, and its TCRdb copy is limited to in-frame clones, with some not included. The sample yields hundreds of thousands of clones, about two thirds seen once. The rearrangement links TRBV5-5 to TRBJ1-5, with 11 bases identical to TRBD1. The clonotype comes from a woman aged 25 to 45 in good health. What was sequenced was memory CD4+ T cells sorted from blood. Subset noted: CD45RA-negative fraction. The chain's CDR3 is CASSLEDRGRRGQPQHF. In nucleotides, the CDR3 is TGTGCCAGCAGCTTGGAGGACAGGGGGCGAAGGGGTCAGCCCCAGCATTTT.